The present entry profiles one T cell receptor (beta chain) with its context. Its recognized antigen is unknown. The input lacks base qualities; no much larger clone sits a single base away. This specimen belongs to a study of blood T cell repertoires in COVID-19 (dated by TCRdb to about 2020). With respect to the entire study: Samples from collaborators originated in the United States, Italy and Spain and spanned both the acute and convalescent phases of COVID-19. The prospective study material was composed of cDNA or gDNA derived from T cells, B-cell-depleted T cells, or PBMCs. Subjects who had been exposed to COVID-19, were actively infected with it, or had recovered from it provided the deeply sampled blood TCRbeta repertoires that made up the dataset. Nearly every sample came with metadata listing a de-identified subject ID, COVID-19 status, age in years and sex. The repertoires were released in a freely available public database meant as a resource for research on the immune response to SARS-CoV-2. Samples came from the ongoing ImmuneRACE study (first 160 participants) plus 1,254 subjects from 6 global collaborators. Where available, HLA class I and class II types were taken from metadata supplied by the sample provider and were not determined by assay-based typing. General study outcomes and caveats: The quantity of clinical and demographic metadata differed by source and by participant and was supplied without curation.

TCRbeta CDR3 regions were amplified from genomic DNA using the immunoSEQ Assay, a bias-controlled multiplex PCR. The original pipeline was this. The number of nucleated cells in each sample was estimated from the amplification of reference gene primers within the assay. Sequence reads were collapsed and filtered to measure the absolute abundance of every unique TCRbeta CDR3 rearrangement. For each sample, productive Simpson clonality was calculated by taking the square root of Simpson's diversity index across productive rearrangements. TCRdb stores this immuneACCESS table with in-frame sequences only. Part of the clones is absent; in the studies checked, under half of the shortfall reflects unresolved V genes, and no reason is known for the rest. V, J and clone size reflect that table, while D and trimming were determined from the DNA. The sample table holds roughly 150,000 clones, of which more than 70% were seen once. The ten largest clonotypes hold 2.5% to 3.5% of the sample.

The collaborating institutions used their own protocols to collect whole blood in K2EDTA tubes. Collaborator samples were shipped for TCRbeta analysis as frozen whole blood, isolated PBMCs, or DNA extracted from either sample type. Including cysteine and phenylalanine, the CDR3 has 15 amino acids. Only the CDR3 part of the read is kept: 45 bases, read in frame from the first base. Germline trimming: 1 base from V, 2 bases from J; junction bases outside gene matches: 5. From the germline V gene, CDR1 is SGHRS and CDR2 is YFSETQ. Source material: peripheral blood. The sequence derives from a man between 60 and 75 years old with acute or convalescent COVID-19. The chain couples TRBV5-1 to TRBJ1-1, with TRBD1 identical over 7 junction bases. Read as DNA, the sequence is TGCGCCAGCAGCTTGTCACAGGGGAGAAACACTGAAGCTTTCTTT. This translates into CASSLSQGRNTEAFF.